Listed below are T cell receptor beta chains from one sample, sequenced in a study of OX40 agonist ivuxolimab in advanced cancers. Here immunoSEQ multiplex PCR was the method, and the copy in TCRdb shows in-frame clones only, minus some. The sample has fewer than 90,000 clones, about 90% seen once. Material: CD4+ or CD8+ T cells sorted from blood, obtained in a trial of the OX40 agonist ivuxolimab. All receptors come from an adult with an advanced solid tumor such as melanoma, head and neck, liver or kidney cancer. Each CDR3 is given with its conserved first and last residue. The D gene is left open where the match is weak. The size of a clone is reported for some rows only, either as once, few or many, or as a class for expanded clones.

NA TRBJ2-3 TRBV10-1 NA CASSARAEGGTDTQYF TGCGCCAGCAGTGCGAGAGCGGAAGGTGGCACAGATACGCAGTATTTT
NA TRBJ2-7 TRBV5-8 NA CASSPGHLYEQYF TGTGCCAGCAGCCCGGGACACCTCTACGAGCAGTACTTC
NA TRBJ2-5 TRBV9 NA CASSPHSATGTQYF TGTGCCAGCAGCCCCCACAGCGCCACCGGGACCCAGTACTTC
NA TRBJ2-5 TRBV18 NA CASSQTGMGQETQYF TGTGCCAGCTCACAAACAGGGATGGGCCAAGAGACCCAGTACTTC
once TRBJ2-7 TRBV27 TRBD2 CASSDMGLARYEQYF TGTGCCAGCAGTGATATGGGACTAGCTCGCTACGAGCAGTACTTC
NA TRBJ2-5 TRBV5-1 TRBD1 CASSTDTGVGETQYF TGCGCCAGCAGCACCGACACAGGGGTCGGGGAGACCCAGTACTTC
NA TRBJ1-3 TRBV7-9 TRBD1 CASSPDRVSGNTIYF TGTGCCAGCAGCCCGGACAGGGTGTCTGGAAACACCATATATTTT
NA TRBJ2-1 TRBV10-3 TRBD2 CAISDGGLADHNEQFF TGTGCCATCAGTGACGGGGGACTAGCGGATCACAATGAGCAGTTCTTC
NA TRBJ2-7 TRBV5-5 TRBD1 CASSRQGSGQYF TGTGCCAGCAGCCGACAGGGGTCGGGGCAGTACTTC
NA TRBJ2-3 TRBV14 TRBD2 CASGGSGNTQYF TGTGCCAGCGGAGGTAGCGGGAATACGCAGTATTTT
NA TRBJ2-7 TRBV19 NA CASSIGYGEQYF TGTGCCAGTAGTATCGGGTATGGCGAGCAGTACTTC
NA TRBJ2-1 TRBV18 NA CASSQWDNEQFF TGTGCCAGCTCACAGTGGGACAATGAGCAGTTCTTC
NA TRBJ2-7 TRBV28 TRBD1 CASRETGDEQYF TGTGCCAGCAGGGAGACAGGGGACGAGCAGTACTTC
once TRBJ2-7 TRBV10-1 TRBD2 CASSELPSGRASEQYF TGCGCCAGCAGTGAACTCCCTAGCGGGAGGGCCTCCGAGCAGTACTTC